Listed here are 7 T cell receptor beta chains from one sample, sequenced in a study of cytotoxic CD8 clonotypes in ibrutinib-treated CLL (dated by TCRdb to the early 2020s). The sample's time point label, decoded: progressive disease on ibrutinib. The method behind the library was the immunoSEQ multiplex PCR assay. Held by TCRdb, this immuneACCESS table contains in-frame sequences only and omits some clones. Under half of the omission traces to an unresolved V gene where checked; the cause of the rest is unknown. The sample has about 300,000 clones on record, more than 70% of them singletons. The ten largest make up 5.6% of the sample. Material: PBMCs, obtained at disease progression, from a patient treated with ibrutinib. These receptors came from a human donor with chronic lymphocytic leukemia.

This chain uses TRBV6-1 with TRBJ2-7; D is possibly TRBD2 (6 bases). This CDR3 spans 13 amino acids. CDR1 and CDR2 from the germline V gene are MNHNS and SASEGT. The V end was cut by 8 bases, the J end by 6 bases, with 17 bases between. The CDR3 DNA follows: TGTGCCAGCTGGAGGACGGGGGACGGCGAGCAGTACTTC. It is translated as CASWRTGDGEQYF.

V is TRBV18 and J is TRBJ2-7, with TRBD2 matching 9 bases. V lost 6 bases and J lost 3; bases outside the gene matches: 3. CDR1 is KGHSH and CDR2 is LQKENI in the germline V gene. The CDR3 has 13 amino acids. The CDR3 is CASSVSGSYEQYF. As DNA, the CDR3 is TGTGCCAGCTCCGTTAGCGGGAGCTACGAGCAGTACTTC.

Only a few counts were recorded for this clone. The genes are TRBV19 and TRBJ1-2; D not certain. Trimming cost V 6 bases and J 6 bases, with 14 bases left between them. CDR1 and CDR2 from the germline V gene are LNHDA and SQIVND (reference sequence). The CDR3 extends over 13 amino acids. In nucleotides, the CDR3 is TGTGCCAGTAGGCAGGCTGTGGGAAATGGCTACACCTTC. This translates into CASRQAVGNGYTF.

This sequence joins TRBV28 and TRBJ2-5; TRBD1 or TRBD2 may be the D gene (7 bases each). The ends were cut back, 6 bases at V and 6 bases at J, with 17 bases in the middle. The CDR3 loop spans 14 amino acids. The V gene's germline CDR1 is MDHEN and CDR2 SYDVKM. The CDR3 bases are TGTGCCAGCAGCCAGGGGGGCGGGAGACAGACCCAGTACTTC. Translated, it gives CASSQGGGRQTQYF.

This chain uses TRBV4-2 with TRBJ1-4; 8 bases match TRBD1. In germline, CDR1 is LGHNA, CDR2 YNFKEQ. This CDR3 has 16 residues. J gave up 5 bases and V 1 base, and 6 bases lay outside the gene matches. For the CDR3, the DNA is TGTGCCAGCAGCCAAGTCGCGGGACAGGCCAATGAAAAACTGTTTTTT. Residues: CASSQVAGQANEKLFF.

The V gene is TRBV2, the J gene TRBJ1-1; possibly TRBD1 for D (5 bases). Trimming took off 7 bases at V and 0 bases at J, with 9 bases between the two ends. CDR1 SNHLY and CDR2 FYNNEI come from the germline V gene. The CDR3 is 13 amino acids. The CDR3 DNA reads as TGTGCCAGCACGGGACGCTTGAACACTGAAGCTTTCTTT. This codes for CASTGRLNTEAFF.

The gene calls are TRBV27 and TRBJ2-1; 11 positions match TRBD2. This CDR3 has 16 amino acids. CDR1 MNHEY and CDR2 SMNVEV come from the germline V gene (reference sequence). The trim removed 1 base at V and 9 bases at J, leaving 8 bases unmatched. The CDR3 DNA reads as TGTGCCAGCAGTTTATTAGTAGCGGGAGGGCCGGTTGAGCAGTTCTTC. This gives the protein CASSLLVAGGPVEQFF.